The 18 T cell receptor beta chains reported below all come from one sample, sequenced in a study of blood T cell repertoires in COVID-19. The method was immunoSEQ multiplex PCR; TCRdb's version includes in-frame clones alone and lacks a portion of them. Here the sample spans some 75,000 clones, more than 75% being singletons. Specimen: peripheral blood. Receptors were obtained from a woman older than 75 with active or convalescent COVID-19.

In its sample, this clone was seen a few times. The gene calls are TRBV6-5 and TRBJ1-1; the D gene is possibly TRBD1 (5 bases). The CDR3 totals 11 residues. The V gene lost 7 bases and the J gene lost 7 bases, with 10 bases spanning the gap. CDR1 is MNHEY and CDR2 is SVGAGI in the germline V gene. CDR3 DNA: TGTGCCAGCATCGGGGGGGGTGAAGCTTTCTTT. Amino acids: CASIGGGEAFF.

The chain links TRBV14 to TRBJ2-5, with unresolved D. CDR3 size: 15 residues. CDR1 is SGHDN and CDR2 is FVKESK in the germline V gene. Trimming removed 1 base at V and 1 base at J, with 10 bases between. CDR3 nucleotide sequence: TGTGCCAGCAGCCAAGTTGGGCGATTCCAAGAGACCCAGTACTTC. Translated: CASSQVGRFQETQYF.

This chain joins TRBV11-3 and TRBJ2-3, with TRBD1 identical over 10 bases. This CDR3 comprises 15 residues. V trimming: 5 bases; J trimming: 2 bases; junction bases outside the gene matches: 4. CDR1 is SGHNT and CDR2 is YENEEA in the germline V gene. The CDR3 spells CASSEGQGTTDTQYF. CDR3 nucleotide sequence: TGTGCCAGCAGCGAGGGACAGGGGACCACAGATACGCAGTATTTT.

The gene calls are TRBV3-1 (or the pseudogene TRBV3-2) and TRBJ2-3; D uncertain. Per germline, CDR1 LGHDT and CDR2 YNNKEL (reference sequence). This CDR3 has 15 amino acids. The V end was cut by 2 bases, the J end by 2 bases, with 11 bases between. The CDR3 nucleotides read TGTGCCAGCAGCCAAACGACTGAATACACAGATACGCAGTATTTT. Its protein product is CASSQTTEYTDTQYF.

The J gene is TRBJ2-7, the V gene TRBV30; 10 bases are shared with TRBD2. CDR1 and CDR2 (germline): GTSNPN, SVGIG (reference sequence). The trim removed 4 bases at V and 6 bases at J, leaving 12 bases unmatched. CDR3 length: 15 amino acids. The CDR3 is CAWTTLSGGAGEQYF. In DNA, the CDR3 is TGTGCCTGGACAACCTTAAGCGGGGGGGCCGGCGAGCAGTACTTC.

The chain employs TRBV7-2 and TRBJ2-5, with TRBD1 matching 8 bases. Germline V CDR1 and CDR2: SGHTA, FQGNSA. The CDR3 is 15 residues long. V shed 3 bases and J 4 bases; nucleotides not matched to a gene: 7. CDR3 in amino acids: CASSFAGQAPETQYF. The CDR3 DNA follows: TGTGCCAGCAGCTTCGCGGGACAGGCACCAGAGACCCAGTACTTC.

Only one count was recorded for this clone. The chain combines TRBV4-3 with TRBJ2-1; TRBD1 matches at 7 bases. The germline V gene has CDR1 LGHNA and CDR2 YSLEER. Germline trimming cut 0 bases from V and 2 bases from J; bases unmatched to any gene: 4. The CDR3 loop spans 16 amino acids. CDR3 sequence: CASSQDSQGAYNEQFF. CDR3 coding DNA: TGCGCCAGCAGCCAAGATTCCCAGGGGGCCTACAATGAGCAGTTCTTC.

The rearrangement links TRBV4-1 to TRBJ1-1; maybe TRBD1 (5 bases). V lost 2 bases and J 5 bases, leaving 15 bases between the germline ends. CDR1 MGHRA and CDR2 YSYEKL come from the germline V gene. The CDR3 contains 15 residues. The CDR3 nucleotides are TGCGCCAGCAGCCAAAGGGGACTTGGAGGGACTGAAGCTTTCTTT. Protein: CASSQRGLGGTEAFF.

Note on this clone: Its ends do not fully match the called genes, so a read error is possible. CDR3 residues: CVWSLGSYNEQFF. The CDR3 DNA reads as TGTGTCTGGAGTCTCGGGTCCTACAATGAGCAGTTCTTC. The chain joins TRBV30 to TRBJ2-1; D ambiguous. Germline values: CDR1 GTSNPN, CDR2 SVGIG (reference sequence). The CDR3 is made up of 13 amino acids.

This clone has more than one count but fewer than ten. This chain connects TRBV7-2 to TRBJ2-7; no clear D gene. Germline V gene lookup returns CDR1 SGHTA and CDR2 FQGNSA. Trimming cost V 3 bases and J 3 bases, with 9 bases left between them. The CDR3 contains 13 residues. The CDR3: CASSFQVSYEQYF. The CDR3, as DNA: TGTGCCAGCAGCTTCCAGGTGAGCTACGAGCAGTACTTC.

The CDR3 sequence is CASSPVNPGNTIYF. CDR3 sequence (DNA): TGTGCCAGTAGCCCTGTTAATCCTGGAAACACCATATATTTT. J is TRBJ1-3 and V is TRBV19; D gene uncertain. Trimming took off 6 bases at V and 2 bases at J, with 11 bases between the two ends. The germline V gene has CDR1 LNHDA and CDR2 SQIVND (reference sequence). The CDR3 totals 14 residues. Complete variable domain (other parts from reference TRBV19 and TRBJ1-3): DGGITQSPKYLFRKEGQNVTLSCEQNLNHDAMYWYRQDPGQGLRLIYYSQIVNDFQKGDIAEGYSVSREKKESFPLTVTSAQKNPTAFYLCASSPVNPGNTIYFGEGSWLTVV.

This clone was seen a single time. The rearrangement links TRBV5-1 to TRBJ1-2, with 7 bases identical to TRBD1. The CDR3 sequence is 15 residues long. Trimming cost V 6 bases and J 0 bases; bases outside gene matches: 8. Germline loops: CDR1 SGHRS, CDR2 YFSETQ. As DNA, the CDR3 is TGCGCCAGCACCCGGGGAACAGGGGCTAACTATGGCTACACCTTC. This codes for CASTRGTGANYGYTF.

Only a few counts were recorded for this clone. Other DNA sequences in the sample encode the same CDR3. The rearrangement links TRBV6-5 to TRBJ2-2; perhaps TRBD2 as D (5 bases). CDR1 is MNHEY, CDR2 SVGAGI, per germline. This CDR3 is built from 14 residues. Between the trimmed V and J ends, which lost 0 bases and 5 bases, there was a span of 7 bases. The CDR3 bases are TGTGCCAGCAGTTACTCCTCGGGGACCGGGGAGCTGTTTTTT. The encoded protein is CASSYSSGTGELFF.

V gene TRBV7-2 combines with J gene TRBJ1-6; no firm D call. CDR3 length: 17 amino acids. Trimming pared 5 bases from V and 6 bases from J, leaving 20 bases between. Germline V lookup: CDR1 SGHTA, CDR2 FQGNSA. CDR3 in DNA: TGTGCCAGCAGCCGTCGTCGGGGTCATCGGGGTAATTCACCCCTCCACTTT. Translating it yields CASSRRRGHRGNSPLHF.

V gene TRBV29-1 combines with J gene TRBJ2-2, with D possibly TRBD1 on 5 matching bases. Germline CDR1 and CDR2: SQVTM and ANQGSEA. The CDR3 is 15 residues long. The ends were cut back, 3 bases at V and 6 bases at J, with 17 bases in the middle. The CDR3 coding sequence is TGCAGCGTTGAGGTTGGGGCTTGGTCCCCCGGGGAGCTGTTTTTT. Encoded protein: CSVEVGAWSPGELFF.

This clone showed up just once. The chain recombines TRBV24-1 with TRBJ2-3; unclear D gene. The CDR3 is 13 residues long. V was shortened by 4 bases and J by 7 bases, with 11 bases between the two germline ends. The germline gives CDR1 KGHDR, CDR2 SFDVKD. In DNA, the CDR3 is TGTGCCACCAGTGAACCGACTGAGAATACGCAGTATTTT. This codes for CATSEPTENTQYF.

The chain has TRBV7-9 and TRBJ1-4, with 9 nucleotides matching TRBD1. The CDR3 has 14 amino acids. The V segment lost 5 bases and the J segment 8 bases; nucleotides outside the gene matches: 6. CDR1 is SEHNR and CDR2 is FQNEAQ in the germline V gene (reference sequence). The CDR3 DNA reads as TGTGCCAGCAGCCCCTGGGACAGGGCGGAAAAACTGTTTTTT. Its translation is CASSPWDRAEKLFF.

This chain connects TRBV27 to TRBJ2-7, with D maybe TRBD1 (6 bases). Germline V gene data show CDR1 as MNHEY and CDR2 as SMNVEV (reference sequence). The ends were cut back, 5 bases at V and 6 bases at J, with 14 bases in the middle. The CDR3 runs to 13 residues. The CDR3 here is CASSHRTAGEQYF. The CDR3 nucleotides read TGTGCCAGCAGTCATCGGACAGCAGGCGAGCAGTACTTC.